A single TCR beta chain is shown here with its context. The antigen remains undetermined. Primed by a sample-barcoded 5' primer and a J-beta primer mix, a second PCR proceeded for roughly 7 to 12 cycles. Researchers report that a template-switch adaptor with 12 random nucleotides tagged each cDNA molecule. Per sample, CDR3-containing paired-end reads numbered at least 2.5 million. TCRdb used MiXCR to reprocess the 5' RACE reads, holding one entry per CDR3 protein. Altogether about 640,000 distinct CDR3 sequences are present, under 65% being singletons, with the ten largest covering over 30%. The sample is drawn from a study of blood T cells in healthy people across ages. Findings of the study overall: Reliance upon unsorted PBMCs precluded definitive naive versus antigen-experienced comparison. Naive T cell percentage showed a strong correlation with the diversity of TCR beta.

With 5 bases removed from V and 2 bases from J, the gap between germline ends came to 11 bases. Germline lookup yields CDR1 SGHTA and CDR2 FQGNSA. The CDR3 runs 14 residues. The chain uses TRBV7-2 and TRBJ2-3; TRBD1 is a possible D gene (6 bases). Material for sequencing was blood. This TCR came from a man in his 60s in good health. The CDR3 DNA is TGTGCCAGCAGCCCAGGGACACCCACAGATACGCAGTATTTT. Amino acid sequence: CASSPGTPTDTQYF.